The following is a T cell receptor (beta chain) sequence with its context. Antigen unknown. Individual cDNA molecules each received unique molecular identifiers attached to them. From the 5' RACE reads, TCRdb called clonotypes with MiXCR, one entry per CDR3 protein. The sample has about 81,000 distinct CDR3 sequences; around 5.6% are singletons. Germline V CDR1 and CDR2: SGHNT, YYREEE (reference sequence). The V and J ends lost 4 bases and 4 bases respectively, with 11 bases between them. The CDR3 loop spans 13 amino acids. These data come from a study of early T cells in non-severe SARS-CoV-2 infection. For the study at large: Bulk RNA from unsorted whole blood was sequenced; chains were unpaired. Points from the study as a whole: VDJdb-based annotation leaned toward anti-spike CD8 responses and missed private and CD4 specificities.

Sample: whole blood. The TCR was taken from an adult who was a healthcare worker with PCR-confirmed SARS-CoV-2 infection or an uninfected control (not recorded which). The chain recombines TRBV5-4 with TRBJ1-1, with D perhaps TRBD1 (5 bases). CDR3 sequence reads: CASSPWTSTEAFF. In DNA, the CDR3 is TGTGCCAGCAGCCCTTGGACAAGCACTGAAGCTTTCTTT.